This T cell receptor (beta chain) is drawn from a study of blood T cell repertoires in COVID-19. Study-level information: COVID-19 samples collected from the United States, Italy and Spain covered acute and convalescent phases. PBMCs, B-cell-depleted T cells, or T cells were the source of the cDNA or gDNA that made up the material.

CDR1 is MNHEY, CDR2 SVGAGI, per germline. Trimming took 2 bases from V and 10 from J; bases not matched to a gene: 11. The CDR3 runs 16 residues. In the study's own analysis: Estimates of nucleated cell counts were drawn from the amplification of reference gene primers. TCRdb's table, derived via immunoSEQ multiplex PCR, lists solely in-frame clones and lacks some. That table supplies the V and J calls and clone size; D and trimming were determined from the DNA. The sample contains around 250,000 clones, 80% to 85% of which appear only once. The sample comprised peripheral blood. This TCR came from a man aged 50 to 60 with active or convalescent COVID-19. The V call is TRBV6-5, the J call TRBJ2-2; 9 nucleotides align to TRBD2. CDR3 bases: TGTGCCAGCAGTTACCGCGGGGGGGGTCCATTTAAGGAGCTGTTTTTT. It codes for CASSYRGGGPFKELFF.